Shown below are 27 T cell receptor beta chains from a single sample sequenced in a study of neurological immune-mediated disorders. TCRdb called the 5' RACE reads again in MiXCR, with one record for every CDR3 protein. Among roughly 19,000 distinct CDR3 sequences listed, 15% were seen once. The sequencing sample was made of PBMCs. The receptors were sampled from a female donor with HTLV-1-associated myelopathy (HAM/TSP).

This clonotype was detected many times. The chain has TRBV2 and TRBJ2-2, with D uncertain. Germline CDR1 SNHLY, CDR2 FYNNEI. Trimming took 2 bases from V and 2 from J, leaving 9 bases between them. The CDR3 runs 15 residues. CDR3 sequence reads: CASSETTGNTGELFF. The CDR3 DNA is TGTGCCAGCAGTGAAACGACTGGAAACACCGGGGAGCTGTTTTTT.

V is TRBV7-2 and J is TRBJ1-6; D is unclear. Germline V gives CDR1 SGHTA, CDR2 FQGNSA. V gave up 7 bases and J gave up 1 base, with 14 bases separating them. This CDR3 region has 16 residues. CDR3 region: CASNEGRRSYNSPLHF. Written as DNA, the CDR3 is TGTGCCAGCAATGAAGGGCGGAGATCCTATAATTCACCCCTCCACTTT.

For this clonotype: Germline is not matched at one junction end, which may reflect a read error. The chain is built from TRBV7-2 and TRBJ2-7; D remains ambiguous. Germline-derived CDR1 and CDR2 are SGHTA and FQGNSA. CDR3 length: 14 amino acids. CDR3 in DNA: TGTGCCAACAGCTTAGAGGCCAGGAGCGACGAGCAGTACTTC. Amino acid sequence: CANSLEARSDEQYF.

By share, this clonotype counts as medium-sized. The V call is TRBV20-1, the J call TRBJ2-1; 8 nucleotides line up with TRBD2. In germline, CDR1 is DFQATT, CDR2 SNEGSKA (reference sequence). V trimming: 6 bases; J trimming: 1 base; junction bases outside the gene matches: 2. The CDR3 runs to 13 residues. CDR3 in DNA: TGCAGTGCCGCGGGGGGATCCTACAATGAGCAGTTCTTC. It translates to CSAAGGSYNEQFF.

This clonotype was observed many times. The rearrangement uses TRBV20-1 and TRBJ2-7; TRBD1 matches at 8 bases. J lost 2 bases, V lost 2 bases, and 11 bases had no gene match. CDR3 size: 16 residues. From germline, CDR1 is DFQATT and CDR2 SNEGSKA (reference sequence). This CDR3 is CSARRSRDRRAYEQYF. The DNA of the CDR3 is TGCAGTGCTAGAAGGTCGCGGGACAGGAGAGCCTACGAGCAGTACTTC.

This clonotype was detected many times. The chain combines TRBV3-1 with TRBJ2-1; D might be TRBD2 (5 bases). V lost 1 base and J 8 bases, leaving 18 bases between the germline ends. This CDR3 region has 16 residues. CDR1 is LGHDT and CDR2 is YNNKEL in the germline V gene (reference sequence). The CDR3 bases are TGTGCCAGCAGCCAAGGGTCTAGCTGGGTTTGGGATGAGCAGTTCTTC. Its protein product is CASSQGSSWVWDEQFF.

This clonotype was detected many times. The chain has TRBV11-3 and TRBJ1-1; D remains ambiguous. The length of the CDR3 is 13 residues. The germline V and J ends were trimmed by 4 bases and 2 bases, with 8 bases remaining between them. CDR1 and CDR2 (germline): SGHNT, YENEEA. The CDR3 is CASSSGTNTEAFF. The CDR3 bases are TGTGCCAGCAGCTCCGGTACTAACACTGAAGCTTTCTTT. The whole variable domain, remainder taken from reference TRBV11-3 and TRBJ1-1, is EAGVVQSPRYKIIEKKQPVAFWCNPISGHNTLYWYLQNLGQGPELLIRYENEEAVDDSQLPKDRFSAERLKGVDSTLKIQPAELGDSAVYLCASSSGTNTEAFFGQGTRLTVV.

This clonotype was detected ten times or more. The chain carries TRBV6-2 or TRBV6-3 and TRBJ2-7, with D possibly being TRBD2 (5 bases). The germline V gene has CDR1 MNHEY and CDR2 SVGEGT. V gave up 6 bases and J gave up 5 bases, with 14 bases separating them. CDR3 length: 13 residues. CDR3 sequence (DNA): TGTGCCAGCAGCAACGGGGTGGCTCACGAGCAGTACTTC. Encoded protein: CASSNGVAHEQYF.

This clonotype is medium-sized. V gene TRBV20-1 combines with J gene TRBJ2-1; TRBD2 is a possible D gene (5 bases). Germline loops: CDR1 DFQATT, CDR2 SNEGSKA (reference sequence). V dropped 3 bases and J dropped 6 bases, with 12 bases sitting between them. The length of the CDR3 is 13 residues. CDR3 sequence reads: CSASYESGNEQFF. The DNA of the CDR3 is TGCAGTGCTAGCTACGAAAGCGGCAATGAGCAGTTCTTC.

This clonotype was recorded many times. The J gene is TRBJ2-1, the V gene TRBV20-1, with 9 bases fitting TRBD2. The CDR3 runs to 16 residues. The V gene's germline CDR1 is DFQATT and CDR2 SNEGSKA (reference sequence). Unmatched junction bases numbered 7, after V lost 1 base and J lost 3 bases. CDR3: CSARAAGRGGYNEQFF. CDR3 DNA: TGCAGTGCTAGAGCCGCGGGGCGGGGGGGCTACAATGAGCAGTTCTTC.

This clonotype was seen at least ten times. V usage is TRBV29-1 and J usage is TRBJ1-2; 7 nucleotides align to TRBD1. The CDR3 consists of 11 residues. The germline V gene has CDR1 SQVTM and CDR2 ANQGSEA. The CDR3: CRHPRGHGYTF. The CDR3 DNA sequence: TGCAGGCACCCGAGGGGGCATGGCTACACCTTC.

Ten or more counts support this clonotype. V and J are TRBV10-3 and TRBJ1-1, with TRBD1 identical over 10 bases. The V segment lost 1 base and the J segment 5 bases; nucleotides outside the gene matches: 4. CDR3 length equals 15 residues. The V gene's germline CDR1 is ENHRY and CDR2 SYGVKD. CDR3 in DNA: TGTGCCATCAGTGAGTTAGACAGGGGGCTTACTGAAGCTTTCTTT. This translates into CAISELDRGLTEAFF.

This clonotype has a count of ten or more. V usage is TRBV20-1 and J usage is TRBJ2-7; 12 bases fit TRBD2. This CDR3 contains 14 residues. J lost 1 base, V lost 5 bases, and 3 bases had no gene match. Germline V CDR1 and CDR2: DFQATT, SNEGSKA (reference sequence). The CDR3 DNA reads TGCAGTGCTCAAGGACTAGCGGGATCCTACGAGCAGTACTTC. It specifies CSAQGLAGSYEQYF.

Relative to its sample, this clonotype is hyperexpanded. The chain employs TRBV7-6 and TRBJ1-1, with a tentative D call TRBD1 (5 bases). The V end lost 5 bases, the J end lost 4 bases, and 8 bases lay between the germline ends. Germline-derived CDR1 and CDR2 are SGHVS and FNYEAQ. The CDR3 is 12 residues long. This CDR3 reads CASSRGGTEAFF. CDR3 DNA sequence: TGTGCCAGCAGCCGCGGGGGCACTGAAGCTTTCTTT. The full variable domain, in which reference TRBV7-6 and TRBJ1-1 provide the parts outside the CDR3, is GAGVSQSPRYKVTKRGQDVALRCDPISGHVSLYWYRQALGQGPEFLTYFNYEAQQDKSGLPNDRFSAERPEGSISTLTIQRTEQRDSAMYRCASSRGGTEAFFGQGTRLTVV.

In its sample, this clonotype ranks as medium-sized. The rearrangement uses TRBV7-8 and TRBJ1-1, with D hard to call. This CDR3 has 15 amino acids. V was pared by 2 bases and J by 4 bases, with 14 bases between. Germline V gives CDR1 SGHVS, CDR2 FQNEAQ. The CDR3 loop reads CASSLNPAGFTEAFF. The CDR3 DNA is TGTGCCAGCAGCTTAAATCCTGCTGGGTTCACTGAAGCTTTCTTT.

This clonotype was seen ten or more times. The chain uses TRBV27 and TRBJ1-2; D unclear. Per germline, CDR1 MNHEY and CDR2 SMNVEV (reference sequence). The CDR3 spans 14 residues. The V end lost 4 bases, the J end lost 10 bases, and 19 bases lay between the germline ends. This chain's CDR3 is CASSSRENIRDYTF. In DNA form, the CDR3 reads TGTGCCAGCAGTTCTCGGGAAAACATTCGGGACTACACCTTC.

The J gene is TRBJ2-2, the V gene TRBV12-3 or TRBV12-4; D unresolved. The CDR3 has 12 residues. V lost 6 bases and J 9 bases, leaving 11 bases between the germline ends. In nucleotides, the CDR3 is TGTGCCAGCAGATATGGGTCTTGGGAGCTGTTTTTT. The encoded protein is CASRYGSWELFF.

This clonotype was seen ten or more times. The CDR3 spells CSARWLAGVGRYNEQFF. In DNA, the CDR3 is TGCAGTGCTAGGTGGCTAGCGGGAGTAGGTCGATACAATGAGCAGTTCTTC. The V gene is TRBV20-1, the J gene TRBJ2-1; 10 bases agree with TRBD2. CDR1 is DFQATT, CDR2 SNEGSKA, per germline (reference sequence). Unmatched junction bases numbered 12, after V lost 3 bases and J lost 4 bases. The CDR3 has 17 amino acids.

This clonotype occurred a few times. The chain recombines TRBV14 with TRBJ2-3; 9 positions agree with TRBD2. Germline V gene sequence: CDR1 SGHDN, CDR2 FVKESK. The CDR3 consists of 17 residues. The V and J ends lost 4 bases and 1 base, in that order; junction bases with no gene match: 9. As DNA, the CDR3 is TGTGCCAGCAGCCTGAGATCTCGGACTAGCGGCACAGATACGCAGTATTTT. Translated: CASSLRSRTSGTDTQYF.

This clonotype was found many times. V and J are TRBV20-1 and TRBJ1-5; 9 nucleotides line up with TRBD1. This CDR3 comprises 16 residues. Germline values: CDR1 DFQATT, CDR2 SNEGSKA (reference sequence). V lost 6 bases to trimming and J lost 0 bases; unmatched junction nucleotides: 9. In nucleotides, the CDR3 is TGCAGTGCCATCCCGGGACAGGGTTATAGCAATCAGCCCCAGCATTTT. This translates into CSAIPGQGYSNQPQHF.

The rearrangement uses TRBV5-1 and TRBJ1-6; TRBD1 matches 9 bases. The V segment lost 6 bases and the J segment 10 bases; nucleotides outside the gene matches: 8. The CDR3 is made up of 14 amino acids. Germline V CDR1 and CDR2: SGHRS, YFSETQ. The CDR3 protein is CASITGTGMSPLHF. CDR3 nucleotide sequence: TGCGCCAGCATCACTGGGACAGGGATGTCACCCCTCCACTTT.

This clonotype was seen a handful of times. V is TRBV10-3 and J is TRBJ2-7; 7 nucleotides match TRBD2. V dropped 6 bases and J dropped 2; count of bases not matched to a gene: 7. The CDR3 sequence is 14 residues long. Germline V gives CDR1 ENHRY, CDR2 SYGVKD. CDR3 DNA: TGTGCCATCAGATCCGAGCGGGGCCCCTACGAGCAGTACTTC. Its translation is CAIRSERGPYEQYF.

The chain carries TRBV5-1 and TRBJ2-2; 10 nucleotides agree with TRBD1. Looked up from germline, CDR1 is SGHRS and CDR2 is YFSETQ. This CDR3 contains 16 residues. V lost 4 bases, J lost 9 bases, and 12 bases stayed unmatched. Here the CDR3 reads CASSPLGQGNTWELFF. DNA of the CDR3: TGCGCCAGCAGCCCCCTGGGACAGGGGAACACTTGGGAGCTGTTTTTT.

This clonotype showed up many times. This sequence joins TRBV29-1 and TRBJ2-3, with TRBD2 identical over 9 bases. Germline trimming cut 0 bases from V and 0 bases from J; bases unmatched to any gene: 1. The CDR3 extends over 15 amino acids. Germline values: CDR1 SQVTM, CDR2 ANQGSEA. The CDR3 nucleotides read TGCAGCGTTGAAGATCTAGCGGGGAGCACAGATACGCAGTATTTT. Its translation: CSVEDLAGSTDTQYF.

This clonotype has at least ten counts. The rearrangement joins TRBV29-1 to TRBJ1-2; possibly TRBD1 for D (5 bases). Deletions cut 1 base from V and 7 bases from J, with 13 bases between. The CDR3 totals 13 residues. Germline V gene lookup returns CDR1 SQVTM and CDR2 ANQGSEA. The CDR3 coding sequence is TGCAGCGTTGAAGCTCTGCAGGGCGGTGGCTACACCTTC. Translated: CSVEALQGGGYTF.

This clonotype was picked up many times. The CDR3 spells CASSLGRLARGPLGSYEQYF. CDR3 in DNA: TGCGCCAGCAGCTTGGGCCGCCTGGCGAGGGGGCCCCTGGGCTCCTACGAGCAGTACTTC. The rearrangement links TRBV5-1 to TRBJ2-7, with 7 bases identical to TRBD1. Germline V gives CDR1 SGHRS, CDR2 YFSETQ. The CDR3 is 20 amino acids. V dropped 0 bases and J dropped 0; count of bases not matched to a gene: 18.

By its share, this clonotype is medium-sized. The V and J genes are TRBV4-3 and TRBJ2-7, with 8 bases lining up with TRBD2. Germline loops: CDR1 LGHNA, CDR2 YSLEER. V shed 0 bases, J shed 0 bases, and the junction held 7 bases outside the gene matches. This CDR3 is 17 amino acids long. The CDR3 DNA is TGCGCCAGCAGCCAAGACCGCCCGGGACTAGTCTCCTACGAGCAGTACTTC. Its translation: CASSQDRPGLVSYEQYF.